This TCR beta chain is drawn from a study of technical replicates of blood from several donors. CDR3 length equals 13 residues. The ends lost 6 bases at V and 10 bases at J; junction bases unmatched: 7. Germline V gene lookup returns CDR1 MNHEY and CDR2 SVGAGI. This clone appeared once. This table comes from immunoSEQ multiplex PCR, and its TCRdb copy is limited to in-frame clones, with some not included. This sample has about 80,000 clones, with roughly 98% found just once. Sequencing was performed on T cells isolated from PBMCs. The chain uses TRBV6-5 and TRBJ2-1; TRBD1 aligns across 9 bases. This receptor was taken from a human donor in good health. DNA for the CDR3: TGTGCCAGCAGGAGGACAGGGGCTCGGGAGCAGTTCTTC. Its protein is CASRRTGAREQFF.